These 28 T cell receptor beta chains came from one sample sequenced in a study of Ad26.COV2.S vaccination and SARS-CoV-2 variants. Treatment indicated: about 20 received Ad26.COV2.S at low or high dose, single or two shots; about five received placebo; per-sample allocation not given. Sampling was performed 63 days after the first vaccine or placebo injection. Measured with immunoSEQ multiplex PCR; TCRdb has only the in-frame clones, and not every one. Among approximately 240,000 clones listed, approximately 88% were seen once. Here the sequenced sample was peripheral blood, taken in a trial of Ad26.COV2.S vaccine versus placebo. Receptors were obtained from a person between 18 and 65 years old who received the Ad26.COV2.S COVID-19 vaccine or a placebo.

This chain joins TRBV5-1 and TRBJ1-1; D ambiguous. The V end lost 0 bases, the J end lost 4 bases, and 13 bases lay between the germline ends. Germline assignment: CDR1 SGHRS and CDR2 YFSETQ. This CDR3 is built from 15 residues. DNA of the CDR3: TGCGCCAGCAGCTTGGGGTCTCCCATGGCCACTGAAGCTTTCTTT. This translates into CASSLGSPMATEAFF.

Regarding this clone: Compared with germline, one end of the junction differs, possibly owing to a read error. This sequence joins TRBV27 and TRBJ1-5; D ambiguous. This CDR3 is built from 12 residues. CDR1 and CDR2 (germline): MNHEY, SMNVEV (reference sequence). As DNA, the CDR3 is TGCGTAGAAGCGGAGCCGAATCAGCCCCAGCATTTT. It encodes CVEAEPNQPQHF.

The chain carries TRBV6-2 or TRBV6-3 and TRBJ1-1; D remains ambiguous. The length of the CDR3 is 14 residues. The germline CDR1 and CDR2 sequences are MNHEY and SVGEGT. V was pared by 4 bases and J by 4 bases, with 13 bases between. The CDR3 loop is CASSFSRGFTEAFF. DNA of the CDR3: TGTGCCAGCAGTTTCTCGAGAGGGTTCACTGAAGCTTTCTTT.

This clone was seen only once. V and J are TRBV9 and TRBJ1-2; 8 bases fit TRBD1. The germline gives CDR1 SGDLS, CDR2 YYNGEE. This CDR3 has 19 residues. Losses at the gene ends were 2 bases for V and 1 base for J; bases not matched to a gene: 16. CDR3 sequence: CASSVMLRTGSEVNYGYTF. The CDR3 bases are TGTGCCAGCAGCGTCATGCTACGGACAGGGAGCGAAGTTAACTATGGCTACACCTTC.

The chain has TRBV7-2 and TRBJ2-7; D possibly corresponds to TRBD2 (5 bases). Per germline, CDR1 SGHTA and CDR2 FQGNSA. The V and J ends lost 2 bases and 2 bases respectively, with 7 bases between them. This CDR3 spans 13 amino acids. The CDR3 DNA reads TGTGCCAGCAGCTTACTAGCCCCCTACGAGCAGTACTTC. Its protein is CASSLLAPYEQYF.

The chain employs TRBV30 and TRBJ2-7; D unclear. Germline V gives CDR1 GTSNPN, CDR2 SVGIG (reference sequence). V lost 0 bases and J lost 6, with 9 bases in between. This CDR3 contains 12 residues. The DNA for the CDR3 is TGTGCCTGGAGTGTTGGGATGATCGAGCAGTACTTC. Encoded protein: CAWSVGMIEQYF.

This rearrangement joins TRBV13 to TRBJ1-1; 7 bases are shared with TRBD1. The CDR3 extends over 14 amino acids. From germline, CDR1 is PRHDT and CDR2 FYEKMQ (reference sequence). Trimming removed 4 bases from V and 1 base from J; junction bases left unmatched: 3. The CDR3 loop is CASSSGQSNTEAFF. The CDR3 nucleotides read TGTGCCAGCAGCTCGGGACAGTCGAACACTGAAGCTTTCTTT.

This clone was recorded a few times. The chain links TRBV6-5 to TRBJ2-5; D remains ambiguous. The CDR3 sequence is 11 residues long. Per germline, CDR1 MNHEY and CDR2 SVGAGI. V was pared by 6 bases and J by 5 bases, with 7 bases between. The CDR3 loop reads CASRSSETQYF. CDR3 nucleotides: TGTGCCAGCAGATCCTCTGAGACCCAGTACTTC.

V gene TRBV4-3 combines with J gene TRBJ2-1, with D tentatively TRBD1 (6 bases). Germline V gives CDR1 LGHNA, CDR2 YSLEER. The germline V and J ends were trimmed by 0 bases and 6 bases, with 9 bases remaining between them. CDR3 length: 14 amino acids. CDR3 sequence reads: CASSQEIGGNEQFF. The DNA of the CDR3 is TGCGCCAGCAGCCAAGAGATAGGGGGCAATGAGCAGTTCTTC.

A note on this clone: Other DNA sequences from this sample encode an identical CDR3 as well. The CDR3 is CASSLGGVGTDTQYF. The CDR3 DNA sequence: TGTGCCAGCAGCTTAGGGGGGGTAGGGACAGATACGCAGTATTTT. The V gene is TRBV7-2, the J gene TRBJ2-3; TRBD2 might be the D (6 bases). V shed 1 base and J shed 3 bases, with 11 bases lying between them. Per germline, CDR1 SGHTA and CDR2 FQGNSA. The CDR3 runs 15 residues.

This clone appeared many times. The chain has TRBV28 and TRBJ1-2; D might be TRBD1 (6 bases). CDR1 and CDR2 from the germline V gene are MDHEN and SYDVKM. The CDR3 sequence is 12 residues long. Trimming left V 5 bases short and J 8 bases short, with 12 bases between. Here the CDR3 DNA reads TGTGCCAGCAGTACAGGGATGTGGGGCTACACCTTC. Protein: CASSTGMWGYTF.

Worth noting for this clone: The sample carries other DNA sequences with the same CDR3. The chain has TRBV18 and TRBJ2-5; tentative D call: TRBD1 (5 bases). Germline V lookup: CDR1 KGHSH, CDR2 LQKENI. CDR3 size: 14 residues. Trimming cost V 3 bases and J 1 base, with 9 bases left between them. The CDR3 coding sequence is TGTGCCAGCTCACCGGCCAGGGCCCAAGAGACCCAGTACTTC. Translated: CASSPARAQETQYF.

The V gene is TRBV7-9, the J gene TRBJ2-7, with 7 bases identical to TRBD1. Germline CDR1 is SEHNR and CDR2 is FQNEAQ (reference sequence). The CDR3 length is 14 residues. Trimming at V came to 3 bases and at J to 5 bases, leaving 7 bases not matched to a gene. In nucleotides, the CDR3 is TGTGCCAGCAGCTTTGACAGGGTCGGCGACGAGCAGTACTTC. It yields the protein CASSFDRVGDEQYF.

The V and J genes are TRBV30 and TRBJ1-1; D gene unclear. The CDR3 extends over 14 amino acids. Per the germline V gene, CDR1 is GTSNPN and CDR2 is SVGIG (reference sequence). V was trimmed by 0 bases and J by 6 bases, leaving 14 bases between them. CDR3 amino acids: CAWSVAQAWAEAFF. CDR3 sequence (DNA): TGTGCCTGGAGTGTAGCGCAGGCCTGGGCTGAAGCTTTCTTT.

The rearrangement joins TRBV11-2 to TRBJ2-7; D is unresolved. The germline gives CDR1 SGHAT, CDR2 FQNNGV. CDR3 length: 14 residues. With 2 bases removed from V and 1 base from J, the gap between germline ends came to 9 bases. CDR3 residues: CASSLNMVSYEQYF. CDR3 sequence (DNA): TGTGCCAGCAGCTTAAATATGGTTTCCTACGAGCAGTACTTC.

This chain connects TRBV5-1 to TRBJ2-7; D is possibly TRBD1 or TRBD2 (5 bases each). CDR1 and CDR2 (germline): SGHRS, YFSETQ. V was trimmed by 0 bases and J by 4 bases, leaving 11 bases between them. This CDR3 spans 14 amino acids. The CDR3 DNA follows: TGCGCCAGCAGCTTGGGACAGACTAATTACGAGCAGTACTTC. Encoded protein: CASSLGQTNYEQYF.

The chain couples TRBV4-2 to TRBJ1-6, with D maybe TRBD1 (5 bases). The CDR3 has 16 residues. CDR1 and CDR2 from the germline V gene are LGHNA and YNFKEQ. The V gene lost 0 bases and the J gene lost 9 bases, with 15 bases spanning the gap. The CDR3 loop is CASSQEGPGNPSPLHF. The CDR3 DNA follows: TGTGCCAGCAGCCAAGAAGGTCCAGGGAATCCTTCACCCCTCCACTTT.

The chain uses TRBV30 and TRBJ2-1; D unresolved. V was clipped by 4 bases and J by 15 bases, with 16 bases between them. CDR3 length: 11 amino acids. Germline CDR1 reads GTSNPN; CDR2 reads SVGIG (reference sequence). CDR3 in amino acids: CAWINPRTGFF. The CDR3 DNA reads as TGTGCCTGGATCAATCCGAGGACCGGGTTCTTC.

This chain uses TRBV30 with TRBJ1-5, with 8 nucleotides matching TRBD1. The V segment lost 2 bases and the J segment 5 bases; nucleotides outside the gene matches: 14. CDR1 is GTSNPN, CDR2 SVGIG, per germline (reference sequence). CDR3 length: 17 amino acids. DNA for the CDR3: TGTGCCTGGAGTCAACAGGGGGACTGGGGGCTGCATCAGCCCCAGCATTTT. It is translated as CAWSQQGDWGLHQPQHF.

V and J are TRBV12-3 or TRBV12-4 and TRBJ1-2; D is perhaps TRBD1 (5 bases). The CDR3 loop spans 13 amino acids. V was clipped by 6 bases and J by 3 bases, with 11 bases between them. DNA of the CDR3: TGTGCCAGCAGCCCTGGACAAGACTATGGCTACACCTTC. Translation gives CASSPGQDYGYTF.

This clone was seen only once. This chain connects TRBV4-2 to TRBJ2-7, with 7 bases that match TRBD1. The germline CDR1 and CDR2 sequences are LGHNA and YNFKEQ. The CDR3 has 17 residues. Trimming cost V 1 base and J 4 bases; bases outside gene matches: 13. The CDR3 sequence is CASSQVGRDSQWYEQYF. Written as DNA, the CDR3 is TGTGCCAGCAGCCAAGTAGGCCGGGACAGCCAATGGTACGAGCAGTACTTC.

The chain combines TRBV18 with TRBJ1-1, with D unclear. Germline loops: CDR1 KGHSH, CDR2 LQKENI. The CDR3 spans 13 residues. Trimming cost V 2 bases and J 4 bases, with 8 bases left between them. CDR3 sequence: CASSPGVGTEAFF. The CDR3 region has the DNA TGTGCCAGCTCACCAGGTGTCGGCACTGAAGCTTTCTTT.

The sample holds a few counts of this clone. This chain links TRBV7-2 with TRBJ1-6; D possibly corresponds to TRBD1 (6 bases). V lost 5 bases, J lost 6 bases, and 14 bases lay in between. Looked up from germline, CDR1 is SGHTA and CDR2 is FQGNSA. The CDR3 contains 15 residues. CDR3 in DNA: TGTGCCAGCAGCCTTGCTACAGGGACTAATTCACCCCTCCACTTT. It encodes CASSLATGTNSPLHF.

This chain uses TRBV7-2 with TRBJ2-7; weak D call: TRBD2 (6 bases). The ends were cut back, 1 base at V and 3 bases at J, with 13 bases in the middle. CDR1 and CDR2 from the germline V gene are SGHTA and FQGNSA. The CDR3 loop spans 15 amino acids. CDR3 region: CASSLVLQEGYEQYF. The CDR3 nucleotides read TGTGCCAGCAGCTTAGTGCTTCAGGAGGGCTACGAGCAGTACTTC.

The rearrangement joins TRBV6-2 or TRBV6-3 to TRBJ2-1, with 9 bases aligning to TRBD1. Trimming took 2 bases from V and 2 from J; bases not matched to a gene: 4. The CDR3 runs to 16 residues. Per germline, CDR1 MNHEY and CDR2 SVGEGT. The CDR3 sequence: CASSYIGTGTYNEQFF. The CDR3 DNA follows: TGTGCCAGCAGTTACATCGGGACAGGGACCTACAATGAGCAGTTCTTC.

The chain recombines TRBV11-3 with TRBJ1-1, with a tentative D call TRBD1 (6 bases). CDR3 length: 13 residues. Germline V gene lookup returns CDR1 SGHNT and CDR2 YENEEA. V was shortened by 3 bases and J by 4 bases, with 9 bases between the two germline ends. CDR3: CASSLGRGTEAFF. The CDR3 DNA reads TGTGCCAGCAGCTTGGGCAGGGGCACTGAAGCTTTCTTT.

The count of this clone is one. V is TRBV21-1 and J is TRBJ2-1; the table names TRBD2, a call not compared with the DNA. TRBV21-1 represents a pseudogene. The CDR3 runs to 17 residues. The CDR3 coding sequence is TGTGCCAGCAGCATCGTATCACCGGGACTAGCGGACAATGAGCAGTTCTTC. Protein sequence: CASSIVSPGLADNEQFF.

The V and J genes are TRBV19 and TRBJ1-3, with D hard to call. Trimming removed 3 bases from V and 0 bases from J, with 9 bases in between. Germline V gene sequence: CDR1 LNHDA, CDR2 SQIVND (reference sequence). The CDR3 has 15 amino acids. The CDR3 DNA reads TGTGCCAGTAGTATCGGGTTCTTCTCTGGAAACACCATATATTTT. Amino acids: CASSIGFFSGNTIYF.